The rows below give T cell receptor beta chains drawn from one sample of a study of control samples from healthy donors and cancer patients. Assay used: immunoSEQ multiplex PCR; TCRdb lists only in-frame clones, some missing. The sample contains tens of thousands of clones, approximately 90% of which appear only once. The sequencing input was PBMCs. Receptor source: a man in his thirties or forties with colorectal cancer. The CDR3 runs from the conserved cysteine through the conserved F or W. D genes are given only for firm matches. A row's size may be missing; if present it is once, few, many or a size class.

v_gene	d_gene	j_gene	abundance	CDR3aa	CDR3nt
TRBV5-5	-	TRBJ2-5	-	CASSLPGREWETQYF	TGTGCCAGCAGCTTGCCAGGCCGAGAATGGGAGACCCAGTACTTC
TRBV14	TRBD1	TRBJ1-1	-	CASSGQGYTEAFF	TGTGCCAGCAGCGGACAGGGTTACACTGAAGCTTTCTTT
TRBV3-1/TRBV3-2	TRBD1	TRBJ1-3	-	CASSRQTGSGNTIYF	TGTGCCAGCAGCCGTCAGACAGGGTCTGGAAACACCATATATTTT
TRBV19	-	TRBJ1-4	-	CASSMVAADAREKLFF	TGTGCCAGTAGTATGGTTGCGGCAGACGCTAGGGAAAAACTGTTTTTT
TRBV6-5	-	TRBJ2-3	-	CASSFTGLDTQYF	TGTGCCAGCAGTTTCACAGGATTGGATACGCAGTATTTT
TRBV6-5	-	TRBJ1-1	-	CATKSEGLNTEAFF	TGTGCTACGAAGTCGGAGGGCTTGAACACTGAAGCTTTCTTT
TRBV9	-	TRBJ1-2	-	CASSGNLDGYTF	TGTGCCAGCAGCGGTAATTTGGACGGCTACACCTTC
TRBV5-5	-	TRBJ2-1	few	CASSLAVVGNEQFF	TGTGCCAGCAGCTTGGCGGTAGTCGGCAATGAGCAGTTCTTC
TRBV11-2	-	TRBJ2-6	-	CASSHRVTGGANVLTF	TGTGCCAGCAGCCATAGGGTTACGGGGGGGGCCAACGTCCTGACTTTC
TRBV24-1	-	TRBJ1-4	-	CATSDLGQGDSNEKLFF	TGTGCCACCAGTGATTTGGGACAAGGTGACTCTAATGAAAAACTGTTTTTT
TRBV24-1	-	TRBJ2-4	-	CATSDSRRGNIQYF	TGTGCCACCAGTGATTCCAGGCGAGGAAACATTCAGTACTTC
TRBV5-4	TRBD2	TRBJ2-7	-	CASSLGLAGDSYEQYF	TGTGCCAGCAGCTTGGGACTAGCGGGGGACTCCTACGAGCAGTACTTC
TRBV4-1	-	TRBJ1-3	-	CASSQGVGKSGSAGNTIYF	TGCGCCAGCAGCCAAGGGGTAGGAAAATCGGGATCGGCAGGAAACACCATATATTTT
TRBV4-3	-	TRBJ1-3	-	CASSQDTGLPGNTIYF	TGCGCCAGCAGCCAAGATACCGGCCTCCCTGGAAACACCATATATTTT
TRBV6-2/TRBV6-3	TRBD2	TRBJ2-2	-	CASSPWRLAGHNTGELFF	TGTGCCAGCAGTCCCTGGAGACTAGCGGGGCACAACACCGGGGAGCTGTTTTTT
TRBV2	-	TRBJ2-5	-	CASREGTQMGETQYF	TGTGCCAGCAGGGAGGGGACACAAATGGGGGAGACCCAGTACTTC
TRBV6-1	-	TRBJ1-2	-	CASSDTVNYGYTF	TGTGCCAGCAGTGACACAGTTAACTATGGCTACACCTTC
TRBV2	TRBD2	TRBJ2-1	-	CASQGLVINEQFF	TGTGCCAGCCAGGGACTAGTCATCAATGAGCAGTTCTTC
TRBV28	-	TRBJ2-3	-	CASSLSGDTQYF	TGTGCCAGCAGTTTATCGGGAGATACGCAGTATTTT
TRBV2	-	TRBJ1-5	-	CASSGVTFSNQPQHF	TGTGCCAGCAGTGGTGTGACATTTAGCAATCAGCCCCAGCATTTT
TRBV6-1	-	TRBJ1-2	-	CASIPGPPNYGYTF	TGTGCCAGCATCCCCGGGCCGCCTAACTATGGCTACACCTTC
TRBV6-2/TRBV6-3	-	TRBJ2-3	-	CASTPQGLLTDTQYF	TGTGCCAGCACCCCCCAAGGTTTGCTCACGGATACGCAGTATTTT
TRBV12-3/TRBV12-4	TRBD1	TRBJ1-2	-	CASRNRGHYGYTF	TGTGCCAGCCGTAACAGGGGACACTATGGCTACACCTTC
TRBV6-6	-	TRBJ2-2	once	CASKGLSANTGELFF	TGTGCCAGCAAGGGTCTCAGCGCGAACACCGGGGAGCTGTTTTTT
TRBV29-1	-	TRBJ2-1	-	CSVFLQTGTYNEQFF	TGCAGCGTTTTCCTTCAAACGGGGACCTACAATGAGCAGTTCTTC
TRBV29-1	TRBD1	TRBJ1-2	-	CSVGGLTGVDYGYTF	TGCAGCGTTGGGGGGTTGACAGGGGTCGATTATGGCTACACCTTC
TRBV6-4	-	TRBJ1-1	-	CASSDWSLNTEAFF	TGTGCCAGCAGTGATTGGTCCCTGAACACTGAAGCTTTCTTT
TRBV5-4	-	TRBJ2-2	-	CASSPNTGELFF	TGTGCCAGCAGCCCTAACACCGGGGAGCTGTTTTTT
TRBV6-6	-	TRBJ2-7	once	CASSYPLAEAEQYF	TGTGCCAGCAGTTACCCCCTGGCCGAGGCCGAGCAGTACTTC
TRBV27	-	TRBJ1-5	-	CASSFTRGSNQPQHF	TGTGCCAGCAGTTTCACCCGGGGCTCGAATCAGCCCCAGCATTTT
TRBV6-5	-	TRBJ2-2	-	CASSYIGQRTGELFF	TGTGCCAGCAGTTACATCGGACAGCGCACCGGGGAGCTGTTTTTT
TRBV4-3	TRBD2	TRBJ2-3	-	CASSQIAGRGDTQYF	TGCGCCAGCAGCCAAATAGCGGGGCGGGGAGATACGCAGTATTTT